This T cell receptor (beta chain) originates from a study of blood T cells in healthy people across ages. The ends were cut back, 4 bases at V and 6 bases at J, with 19 bases in the middle. Germline V gene sequence: CDR1 GTSNPN, CDR2 SVGIG (reference sequence). The CDR3 covers 15 residues. A sample-barcoded 5' primer and a J-beta primer mix were used in a second PCR of roughly 7 to 11 cycles. MiXCR, applied by TCRdb to the 5' RACE reads, yields one record per CDR3 protein. Of more than 900,000 distinct CDR3 sequences detected, just under 30% appear once; the ten largest clones hold roughly 10%. The sample was also linked to a second study, of T cells of mothers and their children. As that study records: RNA that had been extracted went wholly into cDNA synthesis, at about 1.5 ug per 15 ul.

The specimen sequenced was blood. The receptor was derived from a woman between 40 and 55 years old in good health. V gene TRBV30 combines with J gene TRBJ2-1, with D maybe TRBD1 (6 bases). CDR3 nucleotides: TGTGCCTGGACGCCAGCTGATGACAGGTTCAATGAGCAGTTCTTC. Protein: CAWTPADDRFNEQFF.